The TCR beta chain described here comes from a study of T-cell reconstitution after alpha-beta-depleted transplantation in children. Regarding the study as a whole: High day-60 TCRbeta diversity in some patients came from surviving recipient T cells and thymic progenitors. Newly produced T cells mostly provided counts and TCRbeta diversity after one year, as hyperexpanded clones declined.

Unique molecular identifiers were used to barcode this TCRbeta library. Each CDR3 protein gets one entry after TCRdb re-called the PCR reads with MiXCR. The data contain a few hundred thousand distinct CDR3 sequences, 20% to 30% of them singletons. Worth noting for this clonotype: Its specificity is unknown.

Sequenced here: PBMCs, mostly from graft donor cells, sampled 360 days after TCRalphabeta/CD19-depleted stem cell transplant. This TCR was sampled from a female patient between 2 and 15 years old who had a stem cell transplant for congenital amegakaryocytic thrombocytopenia, so the T cells may come from the graft donor.

The CDR3 loop reads CASSERGRGAYEQYF. DNA of the CDR3: TGTGCCAGCAGCGAAAGGGGGCGCGGGGCCTACGAGCAGTACTTC. This rearrangement joins TRBV2 to TRBJ2-7; D is perhaps TRBD1 (7 bases). Trimming removed 6 bases at V and 2 bases at J, with 17 bases between. CDR1 and CDR2 (germline): SNHLY, FYNNEI. This CDR3 has 15 residues.